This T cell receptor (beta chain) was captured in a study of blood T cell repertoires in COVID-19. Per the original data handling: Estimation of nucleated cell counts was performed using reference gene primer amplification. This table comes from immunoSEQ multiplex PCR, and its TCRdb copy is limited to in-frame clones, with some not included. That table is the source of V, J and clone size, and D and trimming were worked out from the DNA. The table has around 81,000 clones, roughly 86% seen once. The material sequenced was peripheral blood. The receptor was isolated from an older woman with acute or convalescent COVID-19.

The CDR3 DNA follows: TGTGCCAGCAGCGTAACTGACAGGCCCTATAATTCACCCCTCCACTTT. It is translated as CASSVTDRPYNSPLHF. V gene TRBV9 combines with J gene TRBJ1-6, with a tentative D call TRBD1 (6 bases). V was cut by 1 base and J by 2 bases, with 10 bases left in between. Germline V CDR1 and CDR2: SGDLS, YYNGEE. The CDR3 runs 16 residues.